These 17 T cell receptor beta chains were sequenced from one sample in a study of T cells after yellow fever vaccination. A single record per CDR3 protein comes from TCRdb applying MiXCR to the 5' RACE reads. The sample lists just over 300,000 distinct CDR3 sequences; around 3.9% were seen once. The source material was PBMCs, sampled on the day of the yellow fever booster vaccination. The receptors derive from a man aged 18 to 29 who received the YFV17D yellow fever vaccine.

This clonotype came up many times. The V and J genes are TRBV3-1 and TRBJ2-7; D call uncertain. V was cut by 1 base and J by 6 bases, with 13 bases left in between. Germline V gene sequence: CDR1 LGHDT, CDR2 YNNKEL (reference sequence). CDR3 size: 14 residues. The CDR3 DNA sequence: TGTGCCAGCAGCCAAGTCGGTATTGCACGCGAGCAGTACTTC. Protein: CASSQVGIAREQYF.

This clonotype showed up just a few times. This sequence joins TRBV7-9 and TRBJ1-1; a possible D gene is TRBD1 (6 bases). The CDR3 totals 14 residues. The germline gives CDR1 SEHNR, CDR2 FQNEAQ (reference sequence). V was pared by 5 bases and J by 0 bases, with 10 bases between. The CDR3, as DNA: TGTGCCAGCAGCCCTACAGGGATGAACACTGAAGCTTTCTTT. Translating it yields CASSPTGMNTEAFF.

This clonotype was seen many times. The CDR3 nucleotides are TGTGCCAGCAGTACCGATGCCAGCACTGAAGCTTTCTTT. Its translation: CASSTDASTEAFF. The chain employs TRBV12-3 or TRBV12-4 and TRBJ1-1; no reliable D call. The CDR3 is made up of 13 amino acids. V was cut by 5 bases and J by 4 bases, with 11 bases left in between.

This clonotype was counted between two and nine times. J is TRBJ1-2 and V is TRBV27, with D possibly TRBD1 on 5 matching bases. CDR3 length: 14 amino acids. Germline-derived CDR1 and CDR2 are MNHEY and SMNVEV (reference sequence). V was shortened by 4 bases and J by 3 bases, with 12 bases between the two germline ends. This CDR3 reads CASSSRQYDYGYTF. In nucleotides, the CDR3 is TGTGCCAGCAGTTCCCGACAGTACGACTATGGCTACACCTTC.

This clonotype was observed many times. The gene calls are TRBV18 and TRBJ1-2, with no clear D. From germline, CDR1 is KGHSH and CDR2 LQKENI. This CDR3 is built from 13 residues. The germline V and J ends were trimmed by 2 bases and 5 bases, with 9 bases remaining between them. The CDR3 bases are TGTGCCAGCTCACCAGACGCAGTTTATGGCTACACCTTC. It codes for CASSPDAVYGYTF.

This clonotype has only a few counts. The J gene is TRBJ2-7, the V gene TRBV4-1; D perhaps matches TRBD1 (6 bases). Germline V gene sequence: CDR1 MGHRA, CDR2 YSYEKL. V shed 0 bases and J shed 6 bases, with 12 bases lying between them. This CDR3 has 14 amino acids. In nucleotides, the CDR3 is TGCGCCAGCAGCCAAGAGTCCCCCAGGGGCGAGCAGTACGTC. The encoded protein is CASSQESPRGEQYV.

This clonotype was seen many times. The chain is built from TRBV5-1 and TRBJ2-6, with D uncertain. The CDR3 is made up of 14 amino acids. Germline CDR1 reads SGHRS; CDR2 reads YFSETQ. The germline V and J ends were trimmed by 4 bases and 4 bases, with 9 bases remaining between them. The CDR3 nucleotides are TGCGCCAGCAGCGATGAATCGGGGGCCAACGTCCTGACTTTC. Encoded protein: CASSDESGANVLTF.

This clonotype was observed many times. The chain recombines TRBV28 with TRBJ2-1; no definite D call. The CDR3 has 16 residues. Trimming cost V 3 bases and J 8 bases, with 20 bases left between them. The germline gives CDR1 MDHEN, CDR2 SYDVKM. CDR3 residues: CASSFWWDTTGDEQFF. CDR3 nucleotide sequence: TGTGCCAGCAGTTTTTGGTGGGATACGACTGGGGATGAGCAGTTCTTC. Filled out from reference TRBV28 and TRBJ2-1, the complete variable domain reads DVKVTQSSRYLVKRTGEKVFLECVQDMDHENMFWYRQDPGLGLRLIYFSYDVKMKEKGDIPEGYSVSREKKERFSLILESASTNQTSMYLCASSFWWDTTGDEQFFGPGTRLTVL.

The sample holds a few counts of this clonotype. The chain links TRBV5-1 to TRBJ2-5; possible D gene TRBD2, 6 bases. Trimming removed 3 bases at V and 7 bases at J, with 16 bases between. Looked up from germline, CDR1 is SGHRS and CDR2 is YFSETQ. The CDR3 length is 14 residues. CDR3 residues: CASSSGPGEGTQYF. CDR3 bases: TGCGCCAGCAGCTCGGGACCGGGAGAAGGGACCCAGTACTTC.

This clonotype showed up many times. This chain connects TRBV13 to TRBJ1-6; D is unclear. The CDR3 is 13 residues long. Germline V gives CDR1 PRHDT, CDR2 FYEKMQ (reference sequence). V lost 4 bases, J lost 10 bases, and 11 bases lay in between. The CDR3 bases are TGTGCCAGCAGCTCGGATGGATCGTCACCCCTCCACTTT. Its protein is CASSSDGSSPLHF.

This clonotype was seen at least ten times. This rearrangement joins TRBV5-1 to TRBJ2-5; D perhaps matches TRBD1 (6 bases). The ends were cut back, 2 bases at V and 3 bases at J, with 17 bases in the middle. CDR1 is SGHRS and CDR2 is YFSETQ in the germline V gene. The CDR3 runs 16 residues. CDR3 protein: CASSLNLAGEEETQYF. Here the CDR3 DNA reads TGCGCCAGCAGCTTAAACCTGGCAGGGGAAGAAGAGACCCAGTACTTC. Using reference TRBV5-1 and TRBJ2-5 for the parts outside the CDR3, the full variable domain is KAGVTQTPRYLIKTRGQQVTLSCSPISGHRSVSWYQQTPGQGLQFLFEYFSETQRNKGNFPGRFSGRQFSNSRSEMNVSTLELGDSALYLCASSLNLAGEEETQYFGPGTRLLVL.

This clonotype was picked up a small number of times. This chain links TRBV4-2 with TRBJ1-1; D is unresolved. In germline, CDR1 is LGHNA, CDR2 YNFKEQ. The length of the CDR3 is 14 residues. Trimming took 1 base from V and 3 from J, leaving 9 bases between them. The CDR3 protein is CASSQGFGDTEAFF. The CDR3 region has the DNA TGTGCCAGCAGCCAAGGTTTCGGGGACACTGAAGCTTTCTTT.

This clonotype was seen ten or more times. The V and J genes are TRBV7-2 and TRBJ2-4, with D unresolved. V was pared by 0 bases and J by 8 bases, with 11 bases between. The CDR3 is made up of 14 amino acids. Germline lookup yields CDR1 SGHTA and CDR2 FQGNSA. The CDR3 loop reads CASSLAGPRDIQYF. The CDR3 DNA follows: TGTGCCAGCAGCTTAGCAGGCCCTCGGGACATTCAGTACTTC.

CDR3 nucleotides: TGTGCCATCAGTGAAGGCCAGGTGATCAACTATGGCTACACCTTC. Its translation: CAISEGQVINYGYTF. The genes are TRBV10-3 and TRBJ1-2; D is undetermined. V was shortened by 3 bases and J by 2 bases, with 13 bases between the two germline ends. Germline values: CDR1 ENHRY, CDR2 SYGVKD. The CDR3 runs to 15 residues.

This clonotype was counted at least ten times. The chain uses TRBV20-1 and TRBJ2-1, with unresolved D. The CDR3 is made up of 12 amino acids. V lost 0 bases and J lost 16, with 16 bases in between. The germline V gene has CDR1 DFQATT and CDR2 SNEGSKA (reference sequence). CDR3 residues: CSARDRVETLFF. For the CDR3, the DNA is TGCAGTGCTAGAGATCGAGTCGAAACACTATTCTTC.

In this sample, this clonotype turned up many times. This rearrangement joins TRBV28 to TRBJ2-1; D tentatively fits TRBD1 or TRBD2 (5 bases each). The ends were cut back, 4 bases at V and 4 bases at J, with 20 bases in the middle. The CDR3 is 17 residues long. Germline values: CDR1 MDHEN, CDR2 SYDVKM. The CDR3 is CASSSGTGFARYNEQFF. The CDR3 DNA follows: TGTGCCAGCAGTTCCGGGACCGGGTTTGCGAGATACAATGAGCAGTTCTTC. The whole variable domain, filled in from reference TRBV28 and TRBJ2-1, reads DVKVTQSSRYLVKRTGEKVFLECVQDMDHENMFWYRQDPGLGLRLIYFSYDVKMKEKGDIPEGYSVSREKKERFSLILESASTNQTSMYLCASSSGTGFARYNEQFFGPGTRLTVL.

The rearrangement links TRBV5-1 to TRBJ2-5; TRBD1 matches 8 bases. The CDR3 spans 15 residues. In germline, CDR1 is SGHRS, CDR2 YFSETQ. Trimming cost V 4 bases and J 0 bases; bases outside gene matches: 5. The CDR3 nucleotides are TGCGCCAGCAGCGTGCAGGGGGCACACCAAGAGACCCAGTACTTC. Encoded protein: CASSVQGAHQETQYF.